This TCR beta chain was retrieved from a study of lymphopenia after photon versus proton radiotherapy. Regarding the study as a whole: Photon-treated patients lost naive T cells and TCR diversity; proton-treated stayed stable. After lymphocyte nadir, photon-treated repertoires showed oligoclonal expansion, especially CD8+ Temra.

The table came from immunoSEQ multiplex PCR; TCRdb's copy has only in-frame clones and leaves some out. The sample consists of more than 15,000 clones, around four fifths of them appearing once. The CDR3 consists of 16 residues. Germline values: CDR1 MNHNS, CDR2 SASEGT. V gave up 4 bases and J gave up 2 bases, with 17 bases separating them. Remarks on this clone: Its target is unknown.

The sequence was collected from a woman aged 45 to 65 with pancreatic cancer. This material consisted of peripheral blood, taken from a patient treated with photon-based radiotherapy. This chain links TRBV6-1 with TRBJ1-1; weak D call: TRBD1 (6 bases). The CDR3 DNA reads as TGTGCCAGCAGTGGTTTCAGGTGGGGGCCTAACACTGAAGCTTTCTTT. Translating gives CASSGFRWGPNTEAFF.